The 29 T cell receptor beta chains presented below share a single source sample, sequenced in a study of cytomegalovirus exposure and HLA in healthy donors. This PCR relied on a set of 60 Vbeta primers and 13 Jbeta primers. Assay: immunoSEQ multiplex PCR; the TCRdb copy retains only in-frame clones and omits some. The sample carries under 150,000 clones, 70% to 80% recorded once. Sequencing input: PBMCs. Receptors originate from a man aged 45-65 years in good health and CMV-seronegative.

V usage is TRBV23-1 and J usage is TRBJ2-1; no clear D. TRBV23-1 belongs to the ORF category, with a function that is uncertain. This CDR3 has 17 residues. The V and J ends lost 3 bases and 0 bases respectively, with 15 bases between them. For the CDR3, the DNA is TGCGCCAGCAGTCAGGAAATAGCTTGTAGCTCCTACAATGAGCAGTTCTTC. Its translation is CASSQEIACSSYNEQFF.

CDR3 sequence: CASSQEAKLAVGEQFF. The CDR3 DNA sequence: TGCGCCAGCAGCCAAGAGGCAAAACTAGCTGTGGGTGAGCAGTTCTTC. This chain joins TRBV4-1 and TRBJ2-1; weak D call: TRBD2 (6 bases). Germline V gives CDR1 MGHRA, CDR2 YSYEKL. CDR3 length: 16 amino acids. Trimming stripped 0 bases from V and 9 bases from J, with 18 bases between.

CDR3 sequence (DNA): TGTGCCAGCAGCTTGGCGGCGGGAAGCACAGATACGCAGTATTTT. Protein product: CASSLAAGSTDTQYF. The genes are TRBV5-4 and TRBJ2-3; tentatively, D is TRBD2 (6 bases). With 0 bases removed from V and 0 bases from J, the gap between germline ends came to 8 bases. The CDR3 contains 15 residues. CDR1 is SGHNT and CDR2 is YYREEE in the germline V gene (reference sequence). The whole variable domain, remainder taken from reference TRBV5-4 and TRBJ2-3, is ETGVTQSPTHLIKTRGQQVTLRCSSQSGHNTVSWYQQALGQGPQFIFQYYREEENGRGNFPPRFSGLQFPNYSSELNVNALELDDSALYLCASSLAAGSTDTQYFGPGTRLTVL.

Only a few counts were recorded for this clone. This chain joins TRBV6-1 and TRBJ2-3; D uncertain. The CDR3 is made up of 12 amino acids. CDR1 MNHNS and CDR2 SASEGT come from the germline V gene. Trimming took 4 bases from V and 7 from J, leaving 9 bases between them. CDR3 DNA sequence: TGTGCCAGCAGTGGTTTGCTAAATACGCAGTATTTT. Encoded protein: CASSGLLNTQYF.

There are a few counts of this clone. The chain combines TRBV6-1 with TRBJ2-1; the match to TRBD1 covers 9 bases. The germline V gene has CDR1 MNHNS and CDR2 SASEGT. The CDR3 is made up of 15 amino acids. Unmatched junction bases numbered 5, after V lost 6 bases and J lost 2 bases. The CDR3 region is CASSPQGAAYNEQFF. The CDR3 region has the DNA TGTGCCAGCAGCCCACAGGGGGCCGCCTACAATGAGCAGTTCTTC.

The V and J genes are TRBV6-5 and TRBJ2-1; no firm D call. Germline lookup yields CDR1 MNHEY and CDR2 SVGAGI. V dropped 2 bases and J dropped 0 bases, with 8 bases sitting between them. The CDR3 is 15 residues long. CDR3 region: CASSYGRNSYNEQFF. For the CDR3, the DNA is TGTGCCAGCAGTTACGGCAGGAACTCCTACAATGAGCAGTTCTTC.

The CDR3 bases are TGTGCCAGCAGCGCCGACAGGGCTGATGGCTACACCTTC. Translating gives CASSADRADGYTF. The chain combines TRBV5-4 with TRBJ1-2; TRBD1 agrees at 7 bases. Losses at the gene ends were 4 bases for V and 6 bases for J; bases not matched to a gene: 6. The CDR3 is made up of 13 amino acids. CDR1 and CDR2 from the germline V gene are SGHNT and YYREEE (reference sequence). The full variable domain, with the rest looked up from reference TRBV5-4 and TRBJ1-2, is ETGVTQSPTHLIKTRGQQVTLRCSSQSGHNTVSWYQQALGQGPQFIFQYYREEENGRGNFPPRFSGLQFPNYSSELNVNALELDDSALYLCASSADRADGYTFGSGTRLTVV.

This chain uses TRBV7-6 with TRBJ1-2; TRBD1 aligns across 7 bases. With V trimmed by 1 base and J by 2 bases, 4 bases remained unmatched. CDR1 SGHVS and CDR2 FNYEAQ come from the germline V gene. The CDR3 is 15 amino acids. In nucleotides, the CDR3 is TGTGCCAGCAGCTTAGGGACAGGTTACAACTATGGCTACACCTTC. It translates to CASSLGTGYNYGYTF.

The chain links TRBV2 to TRBJ1-5, with D unresolved. There are 14 residues in the CDR3. Germline V gene lookup returns CDR1 SNHLY and CDR2 FYNNEI. V lost 3 bases to trimming and J lost 0 bases, with 6 bases between them. The CDR3 spells CASSEGSSNQPQHF. In DNA form, the CDR3 reads TGTGCCAGCAGTGAGGGCAGTAGCAATCAGCCCCAGCATTTT.

The chain combines TRBV10-1 with TRBJ2-7; 12 bases agree with TRBD2. The CDR3 runs to 15 residues. J gave up 0 bases and V 5 bases, and 2 bases lay outside the gene matches. CDR1 is WNHNN and CDR2 is SYGVQD in the germline V gene (reference sequence). DNA of the CDR3: TGCGCCAGCAGTTCGGGACTAGCGGGCTCCTACGAGCAGTACTTC. Its translation: CASSSGLAGSYEQYF.

CDR3 in DNA: TGTGCCAGCTCAATGAACACTGAAGCTTTCTTT. Its protein is CASSMNTEAFF. The chain recombines TRBV6-6 with TRBJ1-1; D is undetermined. The V end was cut by 8 bases, the J end by 0 bases, with 4 bases between. CDR1 MNHNY and CDR2 SVGAGI come from the germline V gene (reference sequence). This CDR3 is 11 amino acids long.

The J gene is TRBJ1-1, the V gene TRBV6-6; 8 positions match TRBD1. The germline CDR1 and CDR2 sequences are MNHNY and SVGAGI (reference sequence). The CDR3 spans 14 residues. V was clipped by 6 bases and J by 4 bases; unmatched bases: 7. This CDR3 is CASSLQGAGTEAFF. As DNA, the CDR3 is TGTGCCAGCAGCCTCCAGGGGGCTGGCACTGAAGCTTTCTTT.

The CDR3 DNA sequence: TGTGCCAGCAGCTTCGACTGGAAGGAGCTGTTTTTT. This encodes CASSFDWKELFF. The chain employs TRBV7-8 and TRBJ2-2, with D uncertain. From germline, CDR1 is SGHVS and CDR2 FQNEAQ. Trimming stripped 3 bases from V and 10 bases from J, with 9 bases between. The CDR3 spans 12 residues.

The J gene is TRBJ1-3, the V gene TRBV11-2; D remains unclear. The CDR3 sequence is 15 residues long. Germline V gene sequence: CDR1 SGHAT, CDR2 FQNNGV. V lost 4 bases, J lost 4 bases, and 14 bases lay in between. CDR3 nucleotides: TGTGCCAGCAGCTCGGGATCGACTTCAGGAAACACCATATATTTT. It is translated as CASSSGSTSGNTIYF. The variable domain in full, with the rest retrieved from reference TRBV11-2 and TRBJ1-3, is EAGVAQSPRYKIIEKRQSVAFWCNPISGHATLYWYQQILGQGPKLLIQFQNNGVVDDSQLPKDRFSAERLKGVDSTLKIQPAKLEDSAVYLCASSSGSTSGNTIYFGEGSWLTVV.

CDR3: CASSSFRKGDVLETQYF. DNA of the CDR3: TGTGCCAGCAGTTCGTTTCGTAAGGGAGACGTGTTGGAGACCCAGTACTTC. The V and J genes are TRBV28 and TRBJ2-5; possibly TRBD2 for D (5 bases). This CDR3 has 17 residues. Trimming removed 4 bases at V and 5 bases at J, with 23 bases between. Per germline, CDR1 MDHEN and CDR2 SYDVKM.

The CDR3 DNA follows: TGTGCCAGCGGGAGGGCCAATGAGCAGTTCTTC. It codes for CASGRANEQFF. This sequence joins TRBV7-9 and TRBJ2-1; 7 bases are a match to TRBD2. In germline, CDR1 is SEHNR, CDR2 FQNEAQ (reference sequence). The CDR3 runs to 11 residues. After removal of 8 bases from V and 6 bases from J, the junction contained 1 base not matched to a gene.

In this sample, this clone turned up a few times. The V call is TRBV29-1, the J call TRBJ2-1, with 9 positions matching TRBD2. CDR1 is SQVTM and CDR2 is ANQGSEA in the germline V gene. V lost 0 bases to trimming and J lost 5 bases; unmatched junction nucleotides: 5. CDR3 length: 15 amino acids. CDR3 bases: TGCAGCGTTGAAGATGGGGCGGGAGGGGACAATGAGCAGTTCTTC. It is translated as CSVEDGAGGDNEQFF.

The chain employs TRBV19 and TRBJ1-2, with D maybe TRBD1 (5 bases). Per germline, CDR1 LNHDA and CDR2 SQIVND (reference sequence). This CDR3 comprises 13 residues. V lost 5 bases and J lost 4, with 11 bases in between. The CDR3 protein is CASSEQEGYGYTF. The CDR3, as DNA: TGTGCCAGTAGTGAACAGGAGGGCTATGGCTACACCTTC.

The chain has TRBV30 and TRBJ2-5; 9 nucleotides match TRBD2. V shed 0 bases and J 7 bases; nucleotides not matched to a gene: 6. The CDR3 runs 14 residues. Germline CDR1 GTSNPN, CDR2 SVGIG (reference sequence). This CDR3 reads CAWSVAGGTGTQYF. In DNA form, the CDR3 reads TGTGCCTGGAGTGTAGCGGGAGGAACGGGGACCCAGTACTTC.

CDR3 region: CASSRTSGLEQFF. CDR3 DNA sequence: TGTGCCAGCAGTCGAACCTCCGGTCTTGAGCAGTTCTTC. The genes are TRBV27 and TRBJ2-1; D unresolved. The CDR3 consists of 13 residues. The V gene lost 5 bases and the J gene lost 9 bases, with 14 bases spanning the gap. The germline gives CDR1 MNHEY, CDR2 SMNVEV (reference sequence).

This clone was observed a handful of times. The rearrangement links TRBV6-5 to TRBJ2-7, with 9 bases matching TRBD1. The CDR3 covers 14 residues. V was pared by 7 bases and J by 2 bases, with 6 bases of the junction left unmatched. Germline CDR1 and CDR2: MNHEY and SVGAGI. Written as DNA, the CDR3 is TGTGCCAGCACCAAGGGGACAGGGACCTACGAGCAGTACTTC. It translates to CASTKGTGTYEQYF.

The CDR3 here is CASSSGGYTEAFF. The CDR3 DNA is TGTGCCAGCAGTTCCGGGGGGTACACTGAAGCTTTCTTT. The chain couples TRBV6-5 to TRBJ1-1, with D perhaps matching TRBD1 (5 bases). V was trimmed by 4 bases and J by 3 bases, leaving 9 bases between them. The CDR3 extends over 13 amino acids. From germline, CDR1 is MNHEY and CDR2 SVGAGI.

The chain recombines TRBV27 with TRBJ2-1, with TRBD2 identical over 7 bases. The germline CDR1 and CDR2 sequences are MNHEY and SMNVEV (reference sequence). The CDR3 consists of 18 residues. Trimming cost V 5 bases and J 4 bases; bases outside gene matches: 17. The CDR3 reads CASSPYRSGRASYNEQFF. As DNA, the CDR3 is TGTGCCAGCAGTCCGTACCGAAGTGGGAGGGCCAGTTACAATGAGCAGTTCTTC.

The chain uses TRBV5-6 and TRBJ2-3, with D possibly matching TRBD2 (6 bases). This CDR3 contains 13 residues. Germline loops: CDR1 SGHDT, CDR2 YYEEEE. V was trimmed by 2 bases and J by 5 bases, leaving 9 bases between them. Here the CDR3 DNA reads TGTGCCAGCAGCTTCTCGGGGGTAGATACGCAGTATTTT. This sequence encodes CASSFSGVDTQYF. Drawing the rest from reference TRBV5-6 and TRBJ2-3, the complete variable domain is DAGVTQSPTHLIKTRGQQVTLRCSPKSGHDTVSWYQQALGQGPQFIFQYYEEEERQRGNFPDRFSGHQFPNYSSELNVNALLLGDSALYLCASSFSGVDTQYFGPGTRLTVL.

The CDR3 bases are TGTGCCAGCAGTTTATTACGGGGTCAAGAGACCCAGTACTTC. It is translated as CASSLLRGQETQYF. The chain couples TRBV28 to TRBJ2-5, with D maybe TRBD2 (5 bases). V was cut by 1 base and J by 2 bases, with 8 bases left in between. Germline V gene data show CDR1 as MDHEN and CDR2 as SYDVKM. The CDR3 contains 14 residues.

The CDR3 spells CASSPAGSGFSYEQYF. CDR3 sequence (DNA): TGTGCCAGCAGCCCCGCGGGTAGCGGGTTCTCCTACGAGCAGTACTTC. The chain couples TRBV6-6 to TRBJ2-7, with TRBD2 matching over 7 bases. The CDR3 covers 16 residues. Germline CDR1 reads MNHNY; CDR2 reads SVGAGI (reference sequence). J lost 0 bases, V lost 6 bases, and 11 bases had no gene match.

In this sample, this clone turned up once. The CDR3 here is CASSSNPAGTSGYEQYF. CDR3 in DNA: TGTGCCAGCAGCTCCAACCCCGCCGGGACTAGCGGCTACGAGCAGTACTTC. J is TRBJ2-7 and V is TRBV7-6; 11 bases are a match to TRBD2. This CDR3 has 17 amino acids. Losses at the gene ends were 4 bases for V and 3 bases for J; bases not matched to a gene: 11. CDR1 is SGHVS, CDR2 FNYEAQ, per germline.

V usage is TRBV5-1 and J usage is TRBJ2-1; maybe TRBD1 (6 bases). This CDR3 region has 14 residues. Germline loops: CDR1 SGHRS, CDR2 YFSETQ. V lost 0 bases and J lost 10, with 14 bases in between. CDR3 sequence reads: CASSLGTEGQEQFF. The CDR3 DNA reads as TGCGCCAGCAGCTTGGGGACAGAAGGGCAGGAGCAGTTCTTC.

This clone was observed a handful of times. This rearrangement joins TRBV5-4 to TRBJ2-7, with 7 nucleotides matching TRBD1. The CDR3 length is 15 residues. J was trimmed by 4 bases and V by 1 base; bases with no gene match: 8. The germline gives CDR1 SGHNT, CDR2 YYREEE (reference sequence). The CDR3 DNA follows: TGTGCCAGCAGCTTGAGCGCAGGGGGTTTTTACGAGCAGTACTTC. This codes for CASSLSAGGFYEQYF.